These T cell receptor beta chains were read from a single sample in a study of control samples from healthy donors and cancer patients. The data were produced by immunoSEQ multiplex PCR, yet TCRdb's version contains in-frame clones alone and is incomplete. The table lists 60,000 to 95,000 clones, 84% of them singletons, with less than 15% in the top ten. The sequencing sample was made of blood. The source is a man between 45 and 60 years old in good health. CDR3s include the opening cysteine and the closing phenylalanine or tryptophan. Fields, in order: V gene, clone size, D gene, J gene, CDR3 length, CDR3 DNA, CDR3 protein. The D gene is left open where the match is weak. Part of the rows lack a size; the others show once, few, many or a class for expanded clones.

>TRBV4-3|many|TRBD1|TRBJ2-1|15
TGCGCCAGCAGCTCCCCGGGACAGGGGATCGGTGAGCAGTTCTTC
CASSSPGQGIGEQFF
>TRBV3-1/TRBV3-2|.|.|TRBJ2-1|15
TGTGCCAGCAGCCAGGGGGGTAGCTCCTACAATGAGCAGTTCTTC
CASSQGGSSYNEQFF
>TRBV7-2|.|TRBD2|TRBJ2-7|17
TGTGCCAGCAGCTTAGCATTTTCCGGACTAGCGGCCTACGAGCAGTACTTC
CASSLAFSGLAAYEQYF
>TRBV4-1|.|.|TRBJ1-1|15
TGCGCCAGCAGCCAAGATCGTGGGATGAACACTGAAGCTTTCTTT
CASSQDRGMNTEAFF
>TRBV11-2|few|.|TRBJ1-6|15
TGTGCCAGCAGCCTCTCCGGGACGGGGCATTCACCCCTCCACTTT
CASSLSGTGHSPLHF
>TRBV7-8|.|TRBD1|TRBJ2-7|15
TGTGCCAGCAGCTTAGGGGGACAGGGACCCTACGAGCAGTACTTC
CASSLGGQGPYEQYF
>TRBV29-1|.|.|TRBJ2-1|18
TGCAGCGTTGAATCTTCTAGCTCTCTCCTCAGCTCCTACAATGAGCAGTTCTTC
CSVESSSSLLSSYNEQFF
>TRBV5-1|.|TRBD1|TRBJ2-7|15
TGCGCCAGCAGCTCCCGGGACAGGGGTTCCTACGAGCAGTACTTC
CASSSRDRGSYEQYF
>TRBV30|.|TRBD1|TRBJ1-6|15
TGTGCCTGGAGTTCTACGGACAGGGGAACTTCACCCCTCCACTTT
CAWSSTDRGTSPLHF
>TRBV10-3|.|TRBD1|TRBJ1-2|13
TGTGCCATCGATCCGGGACAGCACTATGGCTACACCTTC
CAIDPGQHYGYTF
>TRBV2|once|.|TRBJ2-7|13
TGTGCCAGCAATAAGGGGCCTTTGGGAGAGCAGTACTTC
CASNKGPLGEQYF
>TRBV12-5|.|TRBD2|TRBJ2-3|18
TGTGCTAGTGGTTTGGGCCTCCGACTAGCGAGCAGCACAGATACGCAGTATTTT
CASGLGLRLASSTDTQYF
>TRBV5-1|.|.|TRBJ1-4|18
TGCGCCAGCAGCACCTCGGGGGGCAGCCCTCGACCTAATGAAAAACTGTTTTTT
CASSTSGGSPRPNEKLFF